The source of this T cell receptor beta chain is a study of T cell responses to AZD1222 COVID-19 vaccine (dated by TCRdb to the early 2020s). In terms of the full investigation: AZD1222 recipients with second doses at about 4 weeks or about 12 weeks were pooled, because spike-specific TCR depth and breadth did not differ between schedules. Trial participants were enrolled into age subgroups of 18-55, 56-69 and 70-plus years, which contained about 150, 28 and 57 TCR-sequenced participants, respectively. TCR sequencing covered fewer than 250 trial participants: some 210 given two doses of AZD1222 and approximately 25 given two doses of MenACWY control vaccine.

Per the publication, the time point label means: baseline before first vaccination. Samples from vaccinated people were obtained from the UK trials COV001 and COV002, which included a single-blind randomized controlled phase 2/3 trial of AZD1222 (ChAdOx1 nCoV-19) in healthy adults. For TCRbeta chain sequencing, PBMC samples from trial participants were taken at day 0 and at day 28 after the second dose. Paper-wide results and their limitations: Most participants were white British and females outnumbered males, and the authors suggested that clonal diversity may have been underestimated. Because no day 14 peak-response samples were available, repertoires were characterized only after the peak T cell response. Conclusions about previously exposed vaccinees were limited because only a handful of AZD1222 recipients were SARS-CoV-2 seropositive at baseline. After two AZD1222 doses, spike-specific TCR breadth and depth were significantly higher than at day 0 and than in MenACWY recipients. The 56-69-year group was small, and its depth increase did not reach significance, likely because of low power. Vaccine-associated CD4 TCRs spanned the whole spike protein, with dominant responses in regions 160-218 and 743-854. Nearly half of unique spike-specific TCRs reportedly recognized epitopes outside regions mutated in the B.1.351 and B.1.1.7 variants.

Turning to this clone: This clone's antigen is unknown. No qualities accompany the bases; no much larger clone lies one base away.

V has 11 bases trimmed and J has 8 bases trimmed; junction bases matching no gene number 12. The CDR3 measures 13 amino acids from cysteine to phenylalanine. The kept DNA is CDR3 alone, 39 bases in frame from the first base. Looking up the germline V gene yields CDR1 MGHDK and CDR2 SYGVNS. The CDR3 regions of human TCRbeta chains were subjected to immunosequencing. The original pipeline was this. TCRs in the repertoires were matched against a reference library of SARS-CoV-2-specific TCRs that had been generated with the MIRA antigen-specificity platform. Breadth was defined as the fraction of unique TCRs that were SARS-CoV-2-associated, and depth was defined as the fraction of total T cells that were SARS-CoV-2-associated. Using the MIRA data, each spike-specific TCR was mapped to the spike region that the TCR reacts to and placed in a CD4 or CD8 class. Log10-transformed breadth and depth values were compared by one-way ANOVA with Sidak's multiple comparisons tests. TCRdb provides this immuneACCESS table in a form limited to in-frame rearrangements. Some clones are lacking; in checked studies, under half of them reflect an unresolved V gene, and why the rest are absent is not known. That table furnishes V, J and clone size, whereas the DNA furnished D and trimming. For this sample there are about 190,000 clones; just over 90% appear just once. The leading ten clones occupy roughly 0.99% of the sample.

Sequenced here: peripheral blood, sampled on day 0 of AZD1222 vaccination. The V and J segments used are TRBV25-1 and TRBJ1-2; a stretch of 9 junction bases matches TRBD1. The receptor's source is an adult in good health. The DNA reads TGTGCCGCAAATGACAGGGGGGCTGCCGGCTACACCTTC. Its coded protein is CAANDRGAAGYTF.